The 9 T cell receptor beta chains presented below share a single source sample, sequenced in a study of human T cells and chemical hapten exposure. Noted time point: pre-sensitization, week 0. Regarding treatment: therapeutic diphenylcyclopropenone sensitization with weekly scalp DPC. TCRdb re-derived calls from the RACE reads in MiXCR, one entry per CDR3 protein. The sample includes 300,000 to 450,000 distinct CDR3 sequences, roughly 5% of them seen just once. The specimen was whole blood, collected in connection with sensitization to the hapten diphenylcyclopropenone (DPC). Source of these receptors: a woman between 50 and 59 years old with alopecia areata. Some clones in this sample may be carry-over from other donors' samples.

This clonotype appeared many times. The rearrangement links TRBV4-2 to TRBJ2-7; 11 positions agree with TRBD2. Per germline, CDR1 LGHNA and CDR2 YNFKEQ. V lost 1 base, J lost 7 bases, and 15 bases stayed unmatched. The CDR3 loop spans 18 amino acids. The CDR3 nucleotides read TGTGCCAGCAGCCAAGGGTTATCGGGGACTAGCGGATACGAAGAGCAGTACTTC. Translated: CASSQGLSGTSGYEEQYF.

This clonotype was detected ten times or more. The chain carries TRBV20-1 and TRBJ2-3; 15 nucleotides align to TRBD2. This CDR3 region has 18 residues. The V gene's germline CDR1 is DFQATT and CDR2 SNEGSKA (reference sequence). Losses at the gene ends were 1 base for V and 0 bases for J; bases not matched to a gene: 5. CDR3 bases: TGCAGTGCTAGAGGGGGGACTAGCGGGAGGTCTAGCACAGATACGCAGTATTTT. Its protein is CSARGGTSGRSSTDTQYF.

CDR3 loop: CASSGDVRDEQYF. CDR3 in DNA: TGTGCCAGCAGCGGGGACGTCCGCGACGAGCAGTACTTC. The chain has TRBV9 and TRBJ2-7, with D possibly being TRBD1 or TRBD2 (5 bases each). CDR3 length: 13 residues. V was pared by 3 bases and J by 5 bases, with 12 bases between. Germline loops: CDR1 SGDLS, CDR2 YYNGEE.

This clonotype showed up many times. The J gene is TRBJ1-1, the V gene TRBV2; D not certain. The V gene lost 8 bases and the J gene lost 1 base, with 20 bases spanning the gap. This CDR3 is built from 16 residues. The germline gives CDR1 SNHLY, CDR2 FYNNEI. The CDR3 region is CASLAPEGLRNTEAFF. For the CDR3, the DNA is TGTGCCAGCCTCGCCCCTGAGGGCCTAAGGAACACTGAAGCTTTCTTT.

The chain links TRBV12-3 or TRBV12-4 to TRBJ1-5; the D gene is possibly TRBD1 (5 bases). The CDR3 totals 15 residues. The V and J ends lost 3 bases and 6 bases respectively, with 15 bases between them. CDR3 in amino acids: CASSFGAHGGQPQHF. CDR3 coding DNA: TGTGCCAGCAGTTTTGGGGCCCATGGAGGTCAGCCCCAGCATTTT.

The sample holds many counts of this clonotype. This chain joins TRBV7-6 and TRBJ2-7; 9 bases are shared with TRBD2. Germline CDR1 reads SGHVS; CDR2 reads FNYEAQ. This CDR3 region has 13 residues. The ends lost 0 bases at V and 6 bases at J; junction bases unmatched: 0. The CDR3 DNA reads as TGTGCCAGCAGCTTAGCTAGCGGGGGCGAGCAGTACTTC. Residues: CASSLASGGEQYF.

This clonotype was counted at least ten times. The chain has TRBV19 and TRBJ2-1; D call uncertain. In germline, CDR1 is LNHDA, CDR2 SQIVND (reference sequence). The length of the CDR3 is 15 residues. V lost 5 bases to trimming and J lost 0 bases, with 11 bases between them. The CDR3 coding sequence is TGTGCCAGTAGTCCCCTGGAAAGCTCCTACAATGAGCAGTTCTTC. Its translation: CASSPLESSYNEQFF.

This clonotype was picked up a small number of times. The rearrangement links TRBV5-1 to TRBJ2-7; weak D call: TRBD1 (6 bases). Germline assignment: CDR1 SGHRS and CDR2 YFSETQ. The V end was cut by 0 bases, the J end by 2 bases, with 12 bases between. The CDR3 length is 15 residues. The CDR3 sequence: CASSLAGDTTYEQYF. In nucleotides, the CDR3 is TGCGCCAGCAGCTTGGCCGGGGACACTACCTACGAGCAGTACTTC.

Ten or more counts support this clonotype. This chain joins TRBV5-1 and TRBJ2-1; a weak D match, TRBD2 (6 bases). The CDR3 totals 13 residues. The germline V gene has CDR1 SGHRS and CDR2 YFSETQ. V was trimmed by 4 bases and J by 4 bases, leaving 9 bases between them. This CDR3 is CASSRGLYNEQFF. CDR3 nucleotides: TGCGCCAGCAGCCGGGGACTTTACAATGAGCAGTTCTTC.